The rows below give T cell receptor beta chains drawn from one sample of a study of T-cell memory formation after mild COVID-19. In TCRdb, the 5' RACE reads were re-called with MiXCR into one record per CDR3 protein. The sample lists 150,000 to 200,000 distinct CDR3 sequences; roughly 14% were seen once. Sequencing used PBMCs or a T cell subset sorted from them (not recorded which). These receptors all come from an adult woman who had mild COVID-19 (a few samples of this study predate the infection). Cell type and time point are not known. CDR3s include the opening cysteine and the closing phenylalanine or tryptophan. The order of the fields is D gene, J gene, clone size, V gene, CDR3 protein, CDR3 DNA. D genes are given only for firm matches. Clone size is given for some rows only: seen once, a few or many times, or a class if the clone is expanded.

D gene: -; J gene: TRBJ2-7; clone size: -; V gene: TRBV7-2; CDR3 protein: CASSQPPFYEQYF; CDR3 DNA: TGTGCCAGCAGCCAACCCCCCTTCTACGAGCAGTACTTC
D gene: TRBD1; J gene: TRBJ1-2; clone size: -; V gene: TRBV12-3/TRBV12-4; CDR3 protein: CASSKDRLQGYTF; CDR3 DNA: TGTGCCAGCAGCAAGGACAGGCTGCAGGGCTACACCTTC
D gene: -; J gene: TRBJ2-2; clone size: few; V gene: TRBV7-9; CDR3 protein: CASSLQARNTGELFF; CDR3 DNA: TGTGCCAGCAGCTTACAGGCAAGGAACACCGGGGAGCTGTTTTTT
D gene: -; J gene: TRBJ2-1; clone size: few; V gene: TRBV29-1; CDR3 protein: CSVDGGRSEYNEQFF; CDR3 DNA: TGCAGCGTTGATGGGGGGAGAAGTGAGTACAATGAGCAGTTCTTC
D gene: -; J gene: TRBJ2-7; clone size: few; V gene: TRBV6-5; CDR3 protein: CASRRDGRSYEQYF; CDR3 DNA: TGTGCCAGCAGACGGGACGGACGCTCCTACGAGCAGTACTTC
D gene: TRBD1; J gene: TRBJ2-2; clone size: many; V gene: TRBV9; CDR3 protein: CASSVGGGGTGELFF; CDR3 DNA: TGTGCCAGCAGCGTAGGAGGGGGCGGCACCGGGGAGCTGTTTTTT
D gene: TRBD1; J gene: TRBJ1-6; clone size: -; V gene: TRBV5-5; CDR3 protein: CASSPSPGQGTSPLHF; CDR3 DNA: TGTGCCAGCAGCCCCAGTCCGGGACAGGGGACTTCACCCCTCCACTTT
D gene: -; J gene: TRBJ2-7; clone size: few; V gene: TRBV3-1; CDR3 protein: CASSQARGPEQYF; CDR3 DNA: TGTGCCAGCAGCCAAGCAAGGGGACCCGAGCAGTACTTC
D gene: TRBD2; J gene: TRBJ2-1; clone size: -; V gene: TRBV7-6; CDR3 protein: CASGAGGHEQFF; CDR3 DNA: TGTGCCAGCGGAGCGGGGGGGCATGAGCAGTTCTTC
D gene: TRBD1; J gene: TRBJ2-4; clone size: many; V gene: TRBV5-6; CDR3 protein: CASKRTGAKNIQYF; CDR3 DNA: TGTGCCAGCAAGAGGACAGGGGCCAAAAACATTCAGTACTTC
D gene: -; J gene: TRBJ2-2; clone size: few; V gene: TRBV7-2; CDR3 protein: CASSLPPSHGRELFF; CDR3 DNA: TGTGCCAGCAGCTTACCCCCATCCCACGGCCGGGAGCTGTTTTTT
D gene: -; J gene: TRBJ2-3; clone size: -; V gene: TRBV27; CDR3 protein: CASTRTYRSTDTQYF; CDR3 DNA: TGTGCCAGCACCCGGACGTACCGAAGCACAGATACGCAGTATTTT
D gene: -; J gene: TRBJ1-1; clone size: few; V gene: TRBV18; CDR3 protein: CASSPLGEVEAFF; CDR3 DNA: TGTGCCAGCTCACCACTCGGTGAAGTTGAAGCTTTCTTT
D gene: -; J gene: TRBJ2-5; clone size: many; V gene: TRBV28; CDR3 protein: CASSFGLGLEETQYF; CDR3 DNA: TGTGCCAGCAGTTTCGGTCTAGGCCTCGAAGAGACCCAGTACTTC
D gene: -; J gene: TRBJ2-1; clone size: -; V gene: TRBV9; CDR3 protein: CASSVGRAGCSDEQFF; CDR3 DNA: TGTGCCAGCAGCGTCGGTCGGGCAGGGTGCTCGGATGAGCAGTTCTTC
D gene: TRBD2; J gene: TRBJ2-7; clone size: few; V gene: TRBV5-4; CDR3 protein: CASSLSGSNEQYF; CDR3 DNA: TGTGCCAGCAGCCTTAGCGGGAGCAACGAGCAGTACTTC
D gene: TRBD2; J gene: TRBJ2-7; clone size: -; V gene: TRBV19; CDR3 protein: CASSRPPGLETYEQYF; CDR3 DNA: TGTGCCAGTAGCAGACCGCCGGGACTAGAAACCTACGAGCAGTACTTC
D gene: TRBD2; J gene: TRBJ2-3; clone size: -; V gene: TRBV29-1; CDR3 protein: CSGGGSSTDTQYF; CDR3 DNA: TGCAGCGGAGGCGGGAGTTCTACAGATACGCAGTATTTT
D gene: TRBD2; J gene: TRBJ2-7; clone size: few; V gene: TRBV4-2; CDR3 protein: CASSQDLAGTLYEQYF; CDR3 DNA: TGTGCCAGCAGCCAAGATCTAGCGGGGACCCTCTACGAGCAGTACTTC
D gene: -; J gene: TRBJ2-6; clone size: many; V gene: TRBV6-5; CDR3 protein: CASSYSIGRILSSGANVLTF; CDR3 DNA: TGTGCCAGCAGTTACTCGATAGGGCGGATCCTTAGCTCTGGGGCCAACGTCCTGACTTTC
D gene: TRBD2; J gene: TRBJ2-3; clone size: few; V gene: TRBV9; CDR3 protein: CASSVVPASGTSSTDTQYF; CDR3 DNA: TGTGCCAGCAGCGTAGTGCCGGCTAGCGGAACCTCTAGCACAGATACGCAGTATTTT
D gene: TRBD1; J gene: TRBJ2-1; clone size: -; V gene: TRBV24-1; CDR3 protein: CATSDSTGVSEQFF; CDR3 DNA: TGTGCCACCAGTGATTCGACAGGGGTTAGTGAGCAGTTCTTC
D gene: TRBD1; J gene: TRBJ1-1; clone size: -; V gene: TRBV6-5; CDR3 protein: CASSVIEGGQNTEAFF; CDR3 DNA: TGTGCCAGCAGCGTGATTGAAGGGGGCCAGAACACTGAAGCTTTCTTT
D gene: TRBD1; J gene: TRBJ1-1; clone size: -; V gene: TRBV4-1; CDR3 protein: CASSQDPTGVLGTEAFF; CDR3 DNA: TGCGCCAGCAGCCAAGATCCGACAGGGGTTTTAGGGACTGAAGCTTTCTTT
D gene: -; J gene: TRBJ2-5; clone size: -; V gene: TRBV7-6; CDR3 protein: CASRLRQKIQETQYF; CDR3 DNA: TGTGCCAGCAGACTACGACAGAAAATACAAGAGACCCAGTACTTC
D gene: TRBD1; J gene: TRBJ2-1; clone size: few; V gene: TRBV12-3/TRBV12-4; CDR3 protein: CASSRGGQGIDEQFF; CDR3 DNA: TGTGCCAGCAGCCGTGGGGGACAGGGGATAGATGAGCAGTTCTTC
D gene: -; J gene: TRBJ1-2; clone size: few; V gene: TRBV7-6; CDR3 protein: CASSLGPNGDYGYTF; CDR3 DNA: TGTGCCAGCAGCTTAGGGCCCAACGGGGACTATGGCTACACCTTC
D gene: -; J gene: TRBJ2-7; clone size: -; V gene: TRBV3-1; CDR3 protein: CASSQDLTYEQYF; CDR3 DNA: TGTGCCAGCAGCCAAGATCTCACCTACGAGCAGTACTTC
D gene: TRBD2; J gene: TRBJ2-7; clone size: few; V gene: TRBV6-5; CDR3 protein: CASSYGREGTYEQYF; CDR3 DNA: TGTGCCAGCAGTTACGGGCGGGAGGGTACCTACGAGCAGTACTTC
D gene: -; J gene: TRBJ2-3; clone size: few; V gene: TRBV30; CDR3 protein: CAWSVGGSQDTQYF; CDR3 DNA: TGTGCCTGGAGTGTTGGAGGGTCGCAGGATACGCAGTATTTT
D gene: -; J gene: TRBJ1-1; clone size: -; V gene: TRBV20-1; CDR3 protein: CSARVDTTEAFF; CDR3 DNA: TGCAGTGCTAGGGTGGATACCACTGAAGCTTTCTTT
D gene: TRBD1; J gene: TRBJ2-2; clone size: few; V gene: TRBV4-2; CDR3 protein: CASSRRQGASTGELFF; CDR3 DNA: TGTGCCAGCAGCCGAAGACAGGGGGCTTCCACCGGGGAGCTGTTTTTT
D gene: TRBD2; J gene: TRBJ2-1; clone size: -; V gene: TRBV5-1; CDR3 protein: CASSLAGLAGEGEQFF; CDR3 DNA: TGCGCCAGCAGCTTGGCCGGGCTAGCGGGAGAAGGTGAGCAGTTCTTC
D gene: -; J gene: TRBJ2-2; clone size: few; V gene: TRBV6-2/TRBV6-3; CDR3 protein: CASSYSKAPAGGELFF; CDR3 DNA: TGTGCCAGCAGTTACTCCAAAGCCCCGGCCGGCGGGGAGCTGTTTTTT
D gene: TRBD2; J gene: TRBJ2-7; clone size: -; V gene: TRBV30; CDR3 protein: CAWIPLLAGDYEQYF; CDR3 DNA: TGTGCCTGGATCCCCCTTCTAGCGGGGGACTACGAGCAGTACTTC